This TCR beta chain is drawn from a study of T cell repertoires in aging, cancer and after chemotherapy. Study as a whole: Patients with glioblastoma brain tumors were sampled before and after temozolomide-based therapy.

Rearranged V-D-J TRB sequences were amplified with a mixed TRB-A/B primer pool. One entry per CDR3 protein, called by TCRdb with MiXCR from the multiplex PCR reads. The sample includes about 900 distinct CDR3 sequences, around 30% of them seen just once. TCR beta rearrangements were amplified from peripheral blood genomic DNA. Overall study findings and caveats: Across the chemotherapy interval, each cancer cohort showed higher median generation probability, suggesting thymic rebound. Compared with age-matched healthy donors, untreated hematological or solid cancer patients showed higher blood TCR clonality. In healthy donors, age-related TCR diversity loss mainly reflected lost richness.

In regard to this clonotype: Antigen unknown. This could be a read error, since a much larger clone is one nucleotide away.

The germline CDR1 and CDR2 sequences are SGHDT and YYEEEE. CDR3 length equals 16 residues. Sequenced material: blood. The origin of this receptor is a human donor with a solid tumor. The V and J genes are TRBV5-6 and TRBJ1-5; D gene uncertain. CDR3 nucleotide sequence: TGTGCCAGCAGCCCAGGAGGTTACCATAGCAATCAGACCCAGCATTTT. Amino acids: CASSPGGYHSNQTQHF.